This TCR beta chain was retrieved from a study of T cells in localized non-small cell lung cancer. Study-wide points: A single tumor region was sequenced, leaving heterogeneity possible. Blood T cell density predicted longer survival; adjacent-lung clonality, shorter. Paired adjacent lung recovered a median approximately 57 of the top 100 tumor clones. Clonality peaked in uninvolved adjacent lung rather than tumor.

V lost 8 bases and J lost 1, with 14 bases in between. The CDR3 runs to 13 residues. Per germline, CDR1 GTSNPN and CDR2 SVGIG (reference sequence). TCRdb's copy holds only in-frame clones and misses some; the assay was immunoSEQ multiplex PCR. Seen here are approximately 80,000 clones, approximately 80% observed once, and the top ten hold roughly 9.8%. Notes on this clone: Its antigen remains unknown.

V is TRBV30 and J is TRBJ1-1; weak D call: TRBD1 (5 bases). The clonotype was recovered from a female donor of 60 years or more with stage I lung adenocarcinoma. Source: peripheral blood, taken before any cancer treatment. The CDR3, as DNA: TGTGCCCTCACCGGGACTGGGAACACTGAAGCTTTCTTT. The encoded protein is CALTGTGNTEAFF.